The rows below give T cell receptor beta chains drawn from one sample of a study of shared clonotypes between healthy human individuals. Produced via immunoSEQ multiplex PCR; TCRdb's table is partial and in-frame only. The sample lists about 1.1 million clones; roughly 80% were seen once. Sequenced material: memory CD4+ T cells from PBMCs. The receptor set was obtained from a man between 18 and 29 years old in good health. Some clones in this sample may be carry-over from other donors' samples. The CDR3 runs from the conserved cysteine through the conserved F or W. D genes are given only for firm matches. Clone size is given for some rows only: seen once, a few or many times, or a class if the clone is expanded.

clone size	V gene	J gene	D gene	CDR3 protein	CDR3 DNA
.	TRBV18	TRBJ2-2	.	CASSRPGTPLSAGELFF	TGTGCCAGCTCACGCCCCGGGACCCCCTTGTCGGCCGGGGAGCTGTTTTTT
.	TRBV11-3	TRBJ2-3	TRBD2	CASSLVAGDQYF	TGTGCCAGCAGCTTAGTGGCGGGAGACCAGTATTTT
.	TRBV6-1	TRBJ2-3	.	CASSPGQGRGDTQYF	TGTGCCAGCAGTCCTGGGCAGGGCCGTGGAGATACGCAGTATTTT
.	TRBV5-4	TRBJ2-5	.	CASSGGVLQETQYF	TGTGCCAGCAGCGGAGGGGTCCTACAAGAGACCCAGTACTTC
few	TRBV25-1	TRBJ2-7	.	CVSSEISDSSYEQYF	TGTGTCAGCAGTGAGATTTCGGACAGCAGCTACGAGCAGTACTTC
.	TRBV7-2	TRBJ2-7	TRBD1	CASSSRQGAEQYF	TGTGCCAGCAGCTCAAGGCAGGGGGCCGAGCAGTACTTC
few	TRBV5-1	TRBJ2-3	.	CASSSRQRTDTQYF	TGCGCCAGCAGCTCCAGACAGCGCACAGATACGCAGTATTTT
.	TRBV25-1	TRBJ2-5	TRBD1	CASSEPTGSETQYF	TGTGCCAGCAGTGAACCGACAGGGTCAGAGACCCAGTACTTC
.	TRBV5-1	TRBJ2-1	TRBD1	CASSTGTGGREQFF	TGCGCCAGCAGCACCGGGACAGGGGGACGAGAGCAGTTCTTC
few	TRBV9	TRBJ2-1	TRBD2	CASSVTSGSYNEQFF	TGTGCCAGCAGCGTGACTAGCGGCTCCTACAATGAGCAGTTCTTC
.	TRBV15	TRBJ1-5	TRBD1	CATSRTGDQPQHF	TGTGCCACCTCAAGGACAGGAGATCAGCCCCAGCATTTT
.	TRBV4-3	TRBJ1-4	TRBD1	CTGSRETGKEEKLFF	TGCACCGGCAGCCGAGAGACAGGGAAGGAAGAAAAACTGTTTTTT
.	TRBV28	TRBJ2-7	TRBD2	CASSLPAGGPEQYF	TGTGCCAGCAGTTTACCCGCGGGAGGGCCTGAGCAGTACTTC
once	TRBV6-5	TRBJ2-7	TRBD2	CASSSGTGGFEQYF	TGTGCCAGCAGTTCCGGGACGGGAGGATTCGAGCAGTACTTC
.	TRBV9	TRBJ2-1	TRBD2	CASSATPTSGRYNEQFF	TGTGCCAGCAGCGCTACCCCGACTAGCGGAAGATACAATGAGCAGTTCTTC
.	TRBV29-1	TRBJ2-3	.	CSVDPSTDTQYF	TGCAGCGTTGACCCAAGCACAGATACGCAGTATTTT
.	TRBV6-1	TRBJ2-2	TRBD2	CASSDGGRSNTGELFF	TGTGCCAGCAGTGATGGCGGGAGGTCGAACACCGGGGAGCTGTTTTTT
.	TRBV5-1	TRBJ1-3	.	CASSSKGEGNTIYF	TGCGCCAGCAGCTCTAAAGGGGAGGGAAACACCATATATTTT
.	TRBV7-3	TRBJ2-7	TRBD2	CASSPTSAASEQYF	TGTGCCAGCAGCCCGACTAGCGCGGCGTCCGAGCAGTACTTC
.	TRBV7-2	TRBJ2-7	TRBD1	CASSFGQGFYEQYF	TGTGCCAGCAGCTTTGGACAGGGTTTCTACGAGCAGTACTTC
.	TRBV28	TRBJ1-4	TRBD1	CASSSWTGSEKLFF	TGTGCCAGCAGTTCTTGGACAGGGAGTGAAAAACTGTTTTTT
once	TRBV5-1	TRBJ1-5	.	CASSFTGIDQPQHF	TGCGCCAGCAGCTTTACCGGTATCGATCAGCCCCAGCATTTT
.	TRBV28	TRBJ2-1	TRBD2	CASSIGGRAEQFF	TGTGCCAGCAGTATTGGGGGGAGGGCTGAGCAGTTCTTC
once	TRBV5-4	TRBJ2-7	TRBD1	CASSSRMTGNYEQYF	TGTGCCAGCAGCTCTCGAATGACAGGGAACTACGAGCAGTACTTC
.	TRBV6-1	TRBJ1-2	.	CASSGVIRPGYTF	TGTGCCAGCAGTGGGGTCATTCGGCCTGGCTACACCTTC
.	TRBV5-1	TRBJ2-1	.	CASSSAVDSTYNEQFF	TGCGCCAGCAGCTCCGCTGTGGACAGTACCTACAATGAGCAGTTCTTC
.	TRBV19	TRBJ2-7	TRBD2	CASSMAQLAAYEQYF	TGTGCCAGTAGCATGGCCCAACTAGCGGCCTACGAGCAGTACTTC
.	TRBV28	TRBJ1-4	TRBD1	CASSLLGQGVEKLFF	TGTGCCAGCAGTTTATTGGGACAGGGTGTCGAAAAACTGTTTTTT
.	TRBV7-6	TRBJ1-1	.	CASSLEVGPNSAEAFF	TGTGCCAGCAGCTTAGAGGTGGGGCCTAATTCGGCTGAAGCTTTCTTT
few	TRBV27	TRBJ2-3	TRBD2	CASSLFTSGRAVDTQYF	TGTGCCAGCAGTTTATTCACTAGCGGGAGGGCTGTGGATACGCAGTATTTT
.	TRBV5-4	TRBJ2-2	TRBD2	CASSLRLADTGELFF	TGTGCCAGCAGCTTGAGGCTAGCGGACACCGGGGAGCTGTTTTTT
.	TRBV7-2	TRBJ2-7	.	CASSFMGEQYF	TGTGCCAGCAGCTTTATGGGGGAGCAGTACTTC
.	TRBV7-8	TRBJ1-4	TRBD1	CASSLRTGGVGEKLFF	TGTGCCAGCAGCCTTAGAACAGGGGGCGTTGGTGAAAAACTGTTTTTT
.	TRBV6-6	TRBJ1-2	TRBD1	CASSALTGVEDGYTF	TGTGCCAGCAGTGCTTTAACAGGGGTAGAGGATGGCTACACCTTC
few	TRBV27	TRBJ1-2	.	CASSLKGTVGGYTF	TGTGCCAGCAGTTTAAAGGGGACGGTGGGCGGCTACACCTTC